Following are 5 T cell receptor beta chains from one sample sequenced in a study of cytomegalovirus exposure and HLA in healthy donors (TCRdb year 2017). The library was produced with the immunoSEQ multiplex PCR assay. For the multiplex PCR, a mixture combining 60 forward primers for TCR Vbeta segments and 13 reverse primers for TCR Jbeta segments was used. TCRdb re-hosts the immuneACCESS table, in-frame sequences only. Its copies lack some clones; in the studies checked, an unresolved V gene accounts for under half of them, and the cause for the rest is not known. The sample table shows over 150,000 clones, and roughly four fifths are seen once. 3% of the sample is in the top ten clones. Material: PBMCs. The receptors come from a woman aged 45-65 years in good health and CMV-seropositive.

This clone was seen once. The chain couples TRBV29-1 to TRBJ1-2; 8 bases are a match to TRBD1. Germline assignment: CDR1 SQVTM and CDR2 ANQGSEA. This CDR3 is built from 15 residues. The junction had 9 bases not matched to a gene; V was cut back by 0 bases and J by 6 bases. The chain's CDR3 is CSVEEDREGKDGYTF. The CDR3 DNA sequence: TGCAGCGTTGAAGAGGACAGGGAGGGGAAAGATGGCTACACCTTC.

The chain links TRBV23-1 to TRBJ1-6, with TRBD1 matching over 8 bases. TRBV23-1 is treated as an ORF (open reading frame) with a function not yet certain. CDR3 length: 17 amino acids. J lost 4 bases, V lost 2 bases, and 7 bases had no gene match. The CDR3 region is CASSQPHRTGYNSPLHF. CDR3 bases: TGCGCCAGCAGTCAACCCCACCGGACAGGGTATAATTCACCCCTCCACTTT.

The chain employs TRBV7-3 and TRBJ1-2, with D tentatively TRBD1 (5 bases). Trimming pared 2 bases from V and 1 base from J, leaving 11 bases between. Germline V gene data show CDR1 as SGHTA and CDR2 as FQGTGA. The CDR3 has 15 residues. CDR3 bases: TGTGCCAGCAGCTTAGAGGGGAGGCTTAACTATGGCTACACCTTC. It encodes CASSLEGRLNYGYTF.

This clone was detected a few times. This chain uses TRBV7-9 with TRBJ2-1; TRBD2 matches at 11 bases. The CDR3 is 16 amino acids. Germline values: CDR1 SEHNR, CDR2 FQNEAQ (reference sequence). Germline trimming cut 1 base from V and 2 bases from J; bases unmatched to any gene: 1. The CDR3 bases are TGTGCCAGCAGCTTAGTAGCGGGGGGGCCCTACAATGAGCAGTTCTTC. Amino acid sequence: CASSLVAGGPYNEQFF.

V gene TRBV10-1 combines with J gene TRBJ2-7, with D tentatively TRBD1 (6 bases). Germline V lookup: CDR1 WNHNN, CDR2 SYGVQD (reference sequence). V shed 7 bases and J shed 0 bases, with 19 bases lying between them. The CDR3 totals 16 residues. CDR3 sequence (DNA): TGCGCCAGCACCCAACGGGGACACCTTAGCTCCTACGAGCAGTACTTC. It specifies CASTQRGHLSSYEQYF.